This T cell receptor beta chain was identified in a study of siplizumab effects on memory and regulatory T cells. General study results and limits: It was never confirmed that proliferating Tregs from siplizumab cultures were suppressive.

Around 9.8 x 10^4 TCR templates were measured in each sample. The protocol was immunoSEQ multiplex PCR, while the TCRdb copy is restricted to in-frame clones and leaves out a portion. This sample has approximately 70,000 clones, with roughly nine tenths found just once. Germline CDR1 SNHLY, CDR2 FYNNEI. V was cut by 7 bases and J by 5 bases, with 5 bases left in between. CDR3 length: 10 residues. To note about this clone: Its antigen remains unknown.

The sample was CD8+ T cells sorted from blood. The chain joins TRBV2 to TRBJ1-1; D unclear. The TCR was taken from a human donor in good health. The CDR3 nucleotides are TGTGCCAGCACGTGGACTGAAGCTTTCTTT. As protein: CASTWTEAFF.